A selection of T cell receptor beta chains follows, all from one sample in a study of CD8+ T cells in alopecia areata. Only in-frame clones appear in the TCRdb table, and some are missing; sequencing was by immunoSEQ multiplex PCR. The table includes about 200,000 clones, roughly 64% detected once. The sequencing used CD4+ T cells sorted from blood, collected at week 24, from a patient treated with tofacitinib. Source of these receptors: a human donor with alopecia areata. The CDR3 runs from the conserved cysteine through the conserved F or W. A D gene is named only where the DNA matches it firmly. The size entry is marked missing in some rows and otherwise reads once, few, many or a size class.

D	size	V	J	DNA	CDR3
TRBD1	.	TRBV2	TRBJ2-7	TGTGCCAGCCACTCACAGGGGGCTAACGAGCAGTACTTC	CASHSQGANEQYF
TRBD1	few	TRBV6-1	TRBJ1-5	TGTGCCAGCAGTGAGAGACAGGGCCTGAATCAGCCCCAGCATTTT	CASSERQGLNQPQHF
TRBD2	.	TRBV5-6	TRBJ2-5	TGTGCCAGCAGCGCAACCGGGACTACCCGACAAGAGACCCAGTACTTC	CASSATGTTRQETQYF
TRBD2	.	TRBV29-1	TRBJ2-5	TGCAGCGGACGACGGGGGGAACTTGTCCAAGAGACCCAGTACTTC	CSGRRGELVQETQYF
.	.	TRBV2	TRBJ2-5	TGTGCCAGCACTGGGACAGGCGGGGGAACCCAGTACTTC	CASTGTGGGTQYF
TRBD2	.	TRBV6-5	TRBJ2-3	TGTGCCAGCAGTCCAGCGGGAGGCCGCACAGATACGCAGTATTTT	CASSPAGGRTDTQYF
TRBD2	.	TRBV9	TRBJ2-1	TGTGCCAGCAGCGTCAGCGGGAGAGGGTCCTACAATGAGCAGTTCTTC	CASSVSGRGSYNEQFF
TRBD2	.	TRBV9	TRBJ2-2	TGTGCCAGCAGAGCGGGGGACACCGGGGAGCTGTTTTTT	CASRAGDTGELFF
.	.	TRBV20-1	TRBJ1-2	TGCAGTGCTAGAAGCGTTCTCGACACCTTC	CSARSVLDTF
TRBD2	.	TRBV27	TRBJ2-3	TGTGCCAGCAGTTCCGCGGGGGGGGAGACGAGAGTGCAGTATTTT	CASSSAGGETRVQYF
.	few	TRBV18	TRBJ2-1	TGTGCCAGCTCAACCCTAGGCAATGAGCAGTTCTTC	CASSTLGNEQFF
TRBD1	once	TRBV7-8	TRBJ1-6	TGTGCCAGCAGCCCAGGACAGGGCAATTCACCCCTCCACTTT	CASSPGQGNSPLHF
TRBD1	.	TRBV28	TRBJ1-2	TGTGCCAGCAGTTTTCGACAGGGAGGGAAGAGCTACACCTTC	CASSFRQGGKSYTF
.	.	TRBV10-3	TRBJ2-3	TGTGCCATCAGTGAGCGTAGCGGATACACAGATACGCAGTATTTT	CAISERSGYTDTQYF
.	.	TRBV5-1	TRBJ2-5	TGCGCCAGCAGCTTACAGCTGAACCAAGAGACCCAGTACTTC	CASSLQLNQETQYF
TRBD1	.	TRBV30	TRBJ1-2	TGTGCCTGGAGTGAACAGGGGGTGGGTGGCCACACCTTC	CAWSEQGVGGHTF
.	few	TRBV29-1	TRBJ1-2	TGCAGCGTTGTACCCCCTAACTATGGCTACACCTTC	CSVVPPNYGYTF
.	.	TRBV28	TRBJ2-2	TGTGCCAGCAGCCATGGACAAGTAGCCACCGGGGAGCTGTTTTTT	CASSHGQVATGELFF
.	.	TRBV11-2	TRBJ2-1	TGTGCCAGCAGCTTAGGGGGAGAGAATGAGCAGTTCTTC	CASSLGGENEQFF
.	once	TRBV25-1	TRBJ1-2	TGTGCCAGCAGTGATTGGGCAGATGGCTACACCTTC	CASSDWADGYTF
.	.	TRBV27	TRBJ1-2	TGTGCCAGCAGTCTGGACGGCTATGGCTACACCTTC	CASSLDGYGYTF
.	.	TRBV7-9	TRBJ2-5	TGTGCCAGCAGCTTAGTGTTGGAGACCCAGTACTTC	CASSLVLETQYF
TRBD1	.	TRBV7-2	TRBJ1-4	TGTGCCAGCAGCCCCAGGACAGGGAATAATGAAAAACTGTTTTTT	CASSPRTGNNEKLFF
TRBD2	few	TRBV7-2	TRBJ2-5	TGTGCCAGCAGCACCGGGACTAGCCAAGAGACCCAGTACTTC	CASSTGTSQETQYF
.	.	TRBV5-6	TRBJ1-5	TGTGCCAGCAGTCTTTCGGTCAATCAGCCCCAGCATTTT	CASSLSVNQPQHF
.	few	TRBV5-1	TRBJ2-7	TGCGCCAGCAGCAAGTCGGGCTACGAGCAGTACTTC	CASSKSGYEQYF
.	few	TRBV9	TRBJ2-5	TGTGCCAGCAGCGTAGGACAGCCCGCCGGTGAGACCCAGTACTTC	CASSVGQPAGETQYF
TRBD2	.	TRBV5-1	TRBJ2-1	TGCGCCAGCAGCTTGTCCTCTCTAGCGGGAGGCAATGAGCAGTTCTTC	CASSLSSLAGGNEQFF
.	.	TRBV4-3	TRBJ2-3	TGCGCCAGCAGCCAAGAGCACCGAACGAATACGCAGTATTTT	CASSQEHRTNTQYF
.	.	TRBV27	TRBJ2-5	TGTGCCAGCAGTTTCGAGTACCAAGAGACCCAGTACTTC	CASSFEYQETQYF
.	.	TRBV6-5	TRBJ2-6	TGTGCCAGCGGGGACGTCTACTCTGGGGCCAACGTCCTGACTTTC	CASGDVYSGANVLTF
TRBD1	.	TRBV29-1	TRBJ2-5	TGCAGCGTAGTCAGGGGGAAAGAGACCCAGTACTTC	CSVVRGKETQYF
TRBD1	.	TRBV27	TRBJ2-6	TGTGCCAGCAGTATCGACGCCCAGACAGGGGCCGGGGCCAACGTCCTGACTTTC	CASSIDAQTGAGANVLTF
TRBD1	.	TRBV10-3	TRBJ1-6	TGTGCCACTTTTCCGGGACAGGGGAATTCACCCCTCCACTTT	CATFPGQGNSPLHF
TRBD1	.	TRBV25-1	TRBJ2-1	TGTGCCAGCAGTCTCGACAGGGAACGATACAATGAGCAGTTCTTC	CASSLDRERYNEQFF